This T cell receptor (beta chain) was found in a study of beta chain features in type 1 diabetes. Study-level results: A greater similarity of naive, central memory and Treg TCRB repertoires was seen among patients than among healthy donors.

This clone occurred a few times. Its cognate antigen is unknown. Sampling consisted of one heparinised blood draw per donor, averaging approximately 100 mL. Purity above 95% was achieved in all sorted populations. The study reverse transcribed the entire isolated RNA, so it sequenced expressed TCRB transcripts. The data were produced by immunoSEQ multiplex PCR, yet TCRdb's version contains in-frame clones alone and is incomplete. The repertoire includes 110,000 to 150,000 clones, about a tenth of them detected once, and 0.55% to 0.75% sits in the top ten. The TCR sequence derives from a middle-aged woman in good health. Sequencing was performed on central memory CD4+ T cells from blood.

The CDR3 reads CASSLSPEETQYF. As DNA, the CDR3 is TGCGCCAGCAGCTTATCCCCCGAGGAGACCCAGTACTTC. The chain carries TRBV5-1 and TRBJ2-5; no clear D. The V and J ends lost 2 bases and 5 bases respectively, with 10 bases between them. The CDR3 length is 13 residues. CDR1 SGHRS and CDR2 YFSETQ come from the germline V gene. Full variable domain (missing parts from reference TRBV5-1 and TRBJ2-5): KAGVTQTPRYLIKTRGQQVTLSCSPISGHRSVSWYQQTPGQGLQFLFEYFSETQRNKGNFPGRFSGRQFSNSRSEMNVSTLELGDSALYLCASSLSPEETQYFGPGTRLLVL.